This T cell receptor (beta chain) was retrieved from a study of T cell repertoires in cytomegalovirus infection. Study-level information: Selected CMV epitopes included recently identified HLA-C-restricted ones as well as well-studied HLA-B-restricted ones. It was the public TCR beta signatures that indicated both CMV infection and matching HLA type. Broader study findings: CMV-specific HLA-C-restricted TCR beta clonotypes dominated the ex vivo response. Frequencies of public TCR beta families were cumulated, and this identified carriers of CMV plus the relevant HLA.

This clonotype was seen only a few times. Its antigen remains unidentified. The CDR3 runs to 13 residues. V trimming: 11 bases; J trimming: 2 bases; junction bases outside the gene matches: 8. Germline-derived CDR1 and CDR2 are MNHNS and SASEGT. TCRdb reanalysed the reads using MiXCR and keeps one entry per CDR3 protein. The sample has about 83,000 distinct CDR3 sequences, about 44% seen once. The chain uses TRBV6-1 and TRBJ1-2; TRBD1 agrees at 7 bases. Specimen: CD8+ T cells from cultured PBMCs, collected from culture after CMV antigen stimulation. This clonotype was obtained from a human donor in good health (CMV status not recorded). Some clones in this sample may be carry-over from other donors' samples. CDR3 DNA: TGTGCCTCGGAACAGGGGACAAACTATGGCTACACCTTC. Protein: CASEQGTNYGYTF.